What follows describes a single T cell receptor (beta chain). Patients with Susac syndrome met the recently defined diagnostic criteria for definite or probable disease. After extraction with the RNeasy kit, about 0.45 to 1 ug of the RNA was reverse transcribed using random hexamers. TCRdb called the immunoSEQ multiplex PCR reads again in MiXCR, with one record for every CDR3 protein. The profile shows about 140,000 distinct CDR3 sequences, roughly 94% of them singletons. Germline V gene sequence: CDR1 SGDLS, CDR2 YYNGEE. V lost 3 bases to trimming and J lost 0 bases, with 13 bases between them. The CDR3 is 16 residues long. The data originate from a study of CD8 T cells in Susac syndrome. About the research overall: Patients with Susac syndrome were, at the time of blood collection, therapy-naive, maintained on corticosteroids, or maintained on intravenous immunoglobulin alone.

The rearrangement joins TRBV9 to TRBJ2-1; D is possibly TRBD2 (6 bases). Sequencing input: CD4+ T cells from PBMCs. The receptor was isolated from a human donor with Susac syndrome. The CDR3 spells CASSGQSGHSYNEQFF. In DNA form, the CDR3 reads TGTGCCAGCAGCGGACAAAGCGGGCACTCCTACAATGAGCAGTTCTTC.